One and the same sample provided the 17 T cell receptor beta chains below, sequenced in a study of PD-1 blockade in classical Hodgkin lymphoma. All patients experienced relapse after autologous stem cell transplantation, and brentuximab vedotin exposure was variable. Sequencing used immunoSEQ multiplex PCR; TCRdb keeps in-frame clones, though not all of them. This sample has over 60,000 clones, with 70% to 80% found just once. Sequences were derived from peripheral blood mononuclear cells (PBMCs), sampled before the second cycle of nivolumab. These TCRs come from a human donor with classical Hodgkin lymphoma.

V gene TRBV9 combines with J gene TRBJ2-7, with D perhaps TRBD2 (6 bases). V lost 0 bases to trimming and J lost 4 bases, with 11 bases between them. The CDR3 totals 14 residues. Looked up from germline, CDR1 is SGDLS and CDR2 is YYNGEE. This CDR3 reads CASSVAGVGYEQYF. DNA for the CDR3: TGTGCCAGCAGCGTAGCGGGAGTAGGTTACGAGCAGTACTTC.

The V gene is TRBV4-1, the J gene TRBJ1-4; the match to TRBD1 covers 9 bases. The trim removed 5 bases at V and 0 bases at J, leaving 4 bases unmatched. Germline CDR1 is MGHRA and CDR2 is YSYEKL. This CDR3 spans 16 amino acids. The CDR3 DNA reads as TGCGCCAGCAGCAACAGGGGGCCTGCAACTAATGAAAAACTGTTTTTT. Translating gives CASSNRGPATNEKLFF.

This clone appeared a few times. The rearrangement joins TRBV5-1 to TRBJ2-3; D is ambiguous. Trimming took 4 bases from V and 1 from J, leaving 16 bases between them. The CDR3 is made up of 16 amino acids. Germline values: CDR1 SGHRS, CDR2 YFSETQ. This CDR3 reads CASSLTARMGTDTQYF. CDR3 in DNA: TGCGCCAGCAGCCTTACAGCCCGTATGGGCACAGATACGCAGTATTTT.

This clone has just one count. This chain connects TRBV7-8 to TRBJ1-1; tentative D call: TRBD1 (5 bases). CDR1 is SGHVS and CDR2 is FQNEAQ in the germline V gene. This CDR3 has 14 amino acids. Trimming shortened V by 5 bases and J by 1 base, and 11 bases separated the two germline ends. The CDR3 loop is CASSPVGANTEAFF. In DNA, the CDR3 is TGTGCCAGCAGCCCCGTAGGGGCGAACACTGAAGCTTTCTTT. The full variable domain, completed using reference TRBV7-8 and TRBJ1-1, is GAGVSQSPRYKVAKRGQDVALRCDPISGHVSLFWYQQALGQGPEFLTYFQNEAQLDKSGLPSDRFFAERPEGSVSTLKIQRTQQEDSAVYLCASSPVGANTEAFFGQGTRLTVV.

This clone has a single count. CDR3 region: CASGLGQGGNQPQHF. CDR3 nucleotides: TGTGCTAGTGGTTTGGGACAGGGTGGCAATCAGCCCCAGCATTTT. The chain is built from TRBV12-5 and TRBJ1-5, with TRBD1 matching over 7 bases. CDR3 length: 15 amino acids. The J segment lost 2 bases and the V segment lost 1 base, leaving 2 bases of the junction unmatched. Germline V lookup: CDR1 LGHNT, CDR2 FRNRAP.

The chain couples TRBV27 to TRBJ2-5; D may be TRBD1 or TRBD2 (5 bases each). The germline CDR1 and CDR2 sequences are MNHEY and SMNVEV (reference sequence). Deletions cut 3 bases from V and 5 bases from J, with 22 bases between. The CDR3 has 17 residues. The CDR3 DNA sequence: TGTGCCAGCAGTTTCCTTACCCTTGGGGGTTTGAAGGAGACCCAGTACTTC. Protein: CASSFLTLGGLKETQYF.

There are a few counts of this clone. The chain couples TRBV7-9 to TRBJ2-7, with D perhaps TRBD2 (5 bases). Germline V gives CDR1 SEHNR, CDR2 FQNEAQ (reference sequence). The ends were cut back, 7 bases at V and 2 bases at J, with 12 bases in the middle. This CDR3 is 13 amino acids long. DNA for the CDR3: TGTGCCAGCACCTCCGGGGTCCCCTACGAGCAGTACTTC. It encodes CASTSGVPYEQYF.

The chain is built from TRBV18 and TRBJ1-2, with 8 bases that match TRBD1. The germline V gene encodes CDR1 KGHSH and CDR2 LQKENI. This CDR3 is built from 15 residues. J gave up 7 bases and V 1 base, and 8 bases lay outside the gene matches. In nucleotides, the CDR3 is TGTGCCAGCTCACCACAAGGGCAGGGGGCTAGTGGCTACACCTTC. It translates to CASSPQGQGASGYTF.

The chain is built from TRBV18 and TRBJ1-6, with no clear D. V lost 2 bases, J lost 6 bases, and 5 bases lay in between. CDR1 is KGHSH, CDR2 LQKENI, per germline. CDR3 length: 13 residues. CDR3: CASSPGTNSPLHF. The CDR3 DNA sequence: TGTGCCAGCTCACCAGGAACTAATTCACCCCTCCACTTT.

The table lists this clone with a few counts. The chain joins TRBV9 to TRBJ2-3; D might be TRBD2 (5 bases). Germline values: CDR1 SGDLS, CDR2 YYNGEE. The CDR3 covers 14 residues. Trimming removed 2 bases at V and 6 bases at J, with 13 bases between. The CDR3 loop reads CASSVGVTGDTQYF. The CDR3 DNA reads as TGTGCCAGCAGCGTGGGCGTGACGGGGGATACGCAGTATTTT.

The chain carries TRBV14 and TRBJ1-1; D possibly corresponds to TRBD1 (5 bases). The germline V gene encodes CDR1 SGHDN and CDR2 FVKESK. The CDR3 contains 13 residues. Trimming left V 4 bases short and J 4 bases short, with 10 bases between. For the CDR3, the DNA is TGTGCCAGCAGCCCGCTGGGGGGCACTGAAGCTTTCTTT. Translating it yields CASSPLGGTEAFF.

The V gene is TRBV6-1, the J gene TRBJ1-2; TRBD1 is a possible D gene (5 bases). V was cut by 6 bases and J by 4 bases, with 18 bases left in between. Germline values: CDR1 MNHNS, CDR2 SASEGT. The CDR3 sequence is 15 residues long. The CDR3: CASSGAGLGFYGYTF. CDR3 coding DNA: TGTGCCAGCAGCGGCGCGGGACTGGGATTCTATGGCTACACCTTC.

CDR3 DNA: TGTGCCAGTAGTATTTGGGGGCGCACTGAAGCTTTCTTT. This gives the protein CASSIWGRTEAFF. V gene TRBV19 combines with J gene TRBJ1-1; D might be TRBD1 (6 bases). V was cut by 3 bases and J by 4 bases, with 9 bases left in between. The CDR3 has 13 residues. CDR1 is LNHDA and CDR2 is SQIVND in the germline V gene (reference sequence).

The rearrangement uses TRBV7-9 and TRBJ1-3, with D tentatively TRBD1 (6 bases). V was cut by 0 bases and J by 0 bases, with 9 bases left in between. Germline V gene lookup returns CDR1 SEHNR and CDR2 FQNEAQ (reference sequence). CDR3 length: 16 residues. As DNA, the CDR3 is TGTGCCAGCAGCTTAGCCCCAGGGGACTCTGGAAACACCATATATTTT. It translates to CASSLAPGDSGNTIYF.

The chain uses TRBV2 and TRBJ1-1; D is ambiguous. V was trimmed by 7 bases and J by 0 bases, leaving 15 bases between them. The V gene's germline CDR1 is SNHLY and CDR2 FYNNEI. The CDR3 has 15 residues. CDR3 nucleotide sequence: TGTGCCAGCATCCCCCTCGGCGGAGTGAACACTGAAGCTTTCTTT. This gives the protein CASIPLGGVNTEAFF.

In DNA form, the CDR3 reads TGTGCCACCAATGACCAGGGCAGGGGTGATACGCAGTATTTT. This codes for CATNDQGRGDTQYF. V gene TRBV2 combines with J gene TRBJ2-3; D is possibly TRBD1 (6 bases). V shed 10 bases and J shed 6 bases, with 20 bases lying between them. Per germline, CDR1 SNHLY and CDR2 FYNNEI. This CDR3 has 14 amino acids. Full variable domain (outside the CDR3, taken from reference TRBV2 and TRBJ2-3): EPEVTQTPSHQVTQMGQEVILRCVPISNHLYFYWYRQILGQKVEFLVSFYNNEISEKSEIFDDQFSVERPDGSNFTLKIRSTKLEDSAMYFCATNDQGRGDTQYFGPGTRLTVL.

For the CDR3, the DNA is TGTGCCAGCAGCACCCTCGGGGGGGGCTCCTACGAGCAGTACTTC. Translated, it gives CASSTLGGGSYEQYF. The rearrangement joins TRBV21-1 to TRBJ2-7; TRBD2, the table's D call, was not compared with the DNA. TRBV21-1 is labeled a pseudogene. The CDR3 loop spans 15 amino acids.